The sequence of this TCR beta chain was determined in a study of human thymus T cells. Having corrective surgery for congenital heart defects, healthy Finnish infants were the ones who donated. A 0.5-1 mL peripheral blood aliquot was taken intraoperatively from four of eight donors. Study-level findings and limits: It looked as if thymic and blood repertoires used V and J genes in a biased way.

Between the trimmed V and J ends, which lost 6 bases and 5 bases, there was a span of 7 bases. The CDR3 runs 10 residues. Per germline, CDR1 DFQATT and CDR2 SNEGSKA (reference sequence). The method was immunoSEQ multiplex PCR; TCRdb's version includes in-frame clones alone and lacks a portion of them. This table has some 46,000 clones, roughly 94% appearing once. This clone has a single count. Its antigen is still unknown. V usage is TRBV20-1 and J usage is TRBJ2-5; D not resolved. The sample consisted of blood. The receptor's source is a girl under two years old with a congenital heart defect but otherwise immunologically healthy. Written as DNA, the CDR3 is TGCAGTGCGAGTTGGGAGACCCAGTACTTC. This translates into CSASWETQYF.